The 19 T cell receptor beta chains below all came from one sample that was sequenced in a study of vaccination effects on CD4 cells after COVID-19. Their antigens are not known. Sequencing was performed with immunoSEQ multiplex PCR; in TCRdb, only in-frame clones are kept and a portion is missing. The data show some 47,000 clones, less than 85% seen once. When ten to eleven days of culture had elapsed, CD4+ T cells were isolated. Either the BNT162b2 or mRNA-1273 vaccine was given to participants in two doses. This sample comprised CD4+ T cells from PBMCs cultured without peptide, obtained after COVID-19 vaccination. These TCRs come from a human donor who received a COVID-19 vaccine.

This chain joins TRBV5-1 and TRBJ2-5; weak D call: TRBD2 (6 bases). The germline V and J ends were trimmed by 0 bases and 12 bases, with 21 bases remaining between them. Germline values: CDR1 SGHRS, CDR2 YFSETQ. The CDR3 consists of 15 residues. The CDR3 region is CASSLEGIAGTPKYF. CDR3 nucleotides: TGCGCCAGCAGCTTGGAGGGGATCGCGGGAACACCGAAGTACTTC.

In its sample, this clone was seen a few times. The rearrangement links TRBV4-2 to TRBJ2-2; 7 nucleotides match TRBD2. Germline lookup yields CDR1 LGHNA and CDR2 YNFKEQ. The CDR3 covers 20 residues. V was clipped by 0 bases and J by 0 bases; unmatched bases: 13. The CDR3 loop is CASSQETLGVAGTNTGELFF. In DNA form, the CDR3 reads TGTGCCAGCAGCCAAGAGACGCTGGGGGTAGCGGGCACGAACACCGGGGAGCTGTTTTTT.

This chain uses TRBV13 with TRBJ1-6; D remains unclear. The CDR3 sequence is 14 residues long. The germline CDR1 and CDR2 sequences are PRHDT and FYEKMQ (reference sequence). V gave up 1 base and J gave up 8 bases, with 9 bases separating them. The CDR3: CASSLEDGHSPLHF. The CDR3 region has the DNA TGTGCCAGCAGCTTAGAGGATGGCCATTCACCCCTCCACTTT.

The J gene is TRBJ1-6, the V gene TRBV19; 10 positions agree with TRBD1. The CDR3 is made up of 15 amino acids. V trimming: 8 bases; J trimming: 7 bases; junction bases outside the gene matches: 8. Germline V gene data show CDR1 as LNHDA and CDR2 as SQIVND (reference sequence). The CDR3 DNA sequence: TGTGCCAGTGAGCCGGGACAGGGGAGAAATTCACCCCTCCACTTT. This sequence encodes CASEPGQGRNSPLHF.

This chain joins TRBV5-1 and TRBJ1-4; TRBD1 is a possible D gene (5 bases). The CDR3 consists of 12 residues. Trimming removed 7 bases at V and 3 bases at J, with 7 bases between. Germline V gene data show CDR1 as SGHRS and CDR2 as YFSETQ. Here the CDR3 DNA reads TGCGCCAGCCGGGGACCTAATGAAAAACTGTTTTTT. This sequence encodes CASRGPNEKLFF.

This clone was found a few times. The chain combines TRBV6-6 with TRBJ2-7; TRBD1 agrees at 7 bases. The CDR3 covers 12 residues. Germline values: CDR1 MNHNY, CDR2 SVGAGI (reference sequence). J gave up 6 bases and V 6 bases, and 5 bases lay outside the gene matches. In DNA, the CDR3 is TGTGCCAGCAGCGCTACAGGGGTCGAGCAGTACTTC. Protein sequence: CASSATGVEQYF.

The chain recombines TRBV2 with TRBJ1-6; D gene uncertain. CDR1 and CDR2 (germline): SNHLY, FYNNEI. Trimming cost V 1 base and J 13 bases, with 14 bases left between them. This CDR3 is 14 amino acids long. The chain's CDR3 is CASSEGTVLSPLHF. DNA of the CDR3: TGTGCCAGCAGTGAAGGGACCGTACTTTCTCCCCTCCACTTT.

This clone was seen a single time. The chain links TRBV6-5 to TRBJ1-2, with D unresolved. CDR1 is MNHEY and CDR2 is SVGAGI in the germline V gene. The V gene lost 2 bases and the J gene lost 8 bases, with 12 bases spanning the gap. This CDR3 is built from 13 residues. This chain's CDR3 is CASSYQRTGGYTF. The CDR3 nucleotides read TGTGCCAGCAGTTACCAGAGAACGGGGGGCTACACCTTC.

The V gene is TRBV25-1, the J gene TRBJ1-5, with a possible D match to TRBD1 (6 bases). Germline CDR1 MGHDK, CDR2 SYGVNS. The CDR3 totals 15 residues. Trimming took 1 base from V and 6 from J, leaving 13 bases between them. The CDR3 coding sequence is TGTGCCAGCAGTGAATCCTCAGGGGTAACTCAGCCCCAGCATTTT. Translating gives CASSESSGVTQPQHF.

This clone was counted only a few times. This chain connects TRBV5-8 to TRBJ1-1; weak D call: TRBD1 (5 bases). In germline, CDR1 is SGHTS, CDR2 YDEGEE. Trimming removed 6 bases at V and 1 base at J, with 13 bases between. This CDR3 is 14 amino acids long. CDR3 coding DNA: TGTGCCAGCAACCTCGGACAAGCGAACACTGAAGCTTTCTTT. Its translation is CASNLGQANTEAFF.

V gene TRBV19 combines with J gene TRBJ1-2; D is undetermined. CDR3 length: 12 amino acids. Trimming cost V 5 bases and J 8 bases, with 12 bases left between them. Germline CDR1 is LNHDA and CDR2 is SQIVND (reference sequence). CDR3 nucleotides: TGTGCCAGTAGTTTCTCGGGGAGAGGCTACACCTTC. Residues: CASSFSGRGYTF.

Only a few counts were recorded for this clone. The rearrangement links TRBV5-1 to TRBJ2-3; 7 positions match TRBD1. Germline V gives CDR1 SGHRS, CDR2 YFSETQ. The CDR3 totals 14 residues. J lost 0 bases, V lost 6 bases, and 4 bases had no gene match. CDR3 sequence reads: CASTTGPSTDTQYF. The CDR3 DNA reads TGCGCCAGCACGACAGGGCCTAGCACAGATACGCAGTATTTT.

Points on this clone: Additional DNA sequences in this sample encode the identical CDR3. The chain uses TRBV5-1 and TRBJ2-2; 14 bases are shared with TRBD2. Per germline, CDR1 SGHRS and CDR2 YFSETQ. The junction had 5 bases not matched to a gene; V was cut back by 4 bases and J by 0 bases. The CDR3 has 18 amino acids. The CDR3 loop is CASSRGTSGGPNTGELFF. The CDR3 coding sequence is TGCGCCAGCAGCCGCGGGACTAGCGGGGGACCGAACACCGGGGAGCTGTTTTTT.

The rearrangement links TRBV10-2 to TRBJ1-5, with 7 bases matching TRBD1. The germline CDR1 and CDR2 sequences are WSHSY and SAAADI. This CDR3 has 14 amino acids. The junction had 0 bases not matched to a gene; V was cut back by 2 bases and J by 2 bases. The CDR3: CASSETGGNQPQHF. In DNA form, the CDR3 reads TGCGCCAGCAGTGAGACAGGGGGCAATCAGCCCCAGCATTTT.

The rearrangement links TRBV5-1 to TRBJ2-1; 7 bases fit TRBD2. The germline V gene encodes CDR1 SGHRS and CDR2 YFSETQ. This CDR3 spans 15 amino acids. The V and J ends lost 2 bases and 3 bases, in that order; junction bases with no gene match: 5. CDR3 amino acids: CASSFGLDGYNEQFF. In nucleotides, the CDR3 is TGCGCCAGCAGCTTCGGACTAGACGGCTACAATGAGCAGTTCTTC. The entire variable domain, with the rest obtained from reference TRBV5-1 and TRBJ2-1, is as follows: KAGVTQTPRYLIKTRGQQVTLSCSPISGHRSVSWYQQTPGQGLQFLFEYFSETQRNKGNFPGRFSGRQFSNSRSEMNVSTLELGDSALYLCASSFGLDGYNEQFFGPGTRLTVL.

V and J are TRBV29-1 and TRBJ2-7, with D perhaps being TRBD1 or TRBD2 (7 bases each). V gave up 4 bases and J gave up 1 base, with 14 bases separating them. Germline-derived CDR1 and CDR2 are SQVTM and ANQGSEA. This CDR3 region has 14 residues. CDR3 nucleotide sequence: TGCAGCGTTGGGGGGGGACAGTCGTCCTACGAGCAGTACTTC. It translates to CSVGGGQSSYEQYF.

The chain combines TRBV7-2 with TRBJ1-6; TRBD1 matches 7 bases. The trim removed 10 bases at V and 7 bases at J, leaving 10 bases unmatched. The CDR3 sequence is 14 residues long. Per the germline V gene, CDR1 is SGHTA and CDR2 is FQGNSA. In nucleotides, the CDR3 is TGTGCCACCGGCCGGACAGGACTAAATTCACCCCTCCACTTT. Translated, it gives CATGRTGLNSPLHF.

This clone was counted a single time. The gene calls are TRBV7-8 and TRBJ1-4; TRBD1 matches 7 bases. This CDR3 is built from 16 residues. V was pared by 1 base and J by 7 bases, with 9 bases of the junction left unmatched. Germline CDR1 and CDR2: SGHVS and FQNEAQ. CDR3 DNA: TGTGCCAGCAGCTTAGGAGGAGGGGGCTCGGGTGAAAAACTGTTTTTT. It codes for CASSLGGGGSGEKLFF.

The chain is built from TRBV2 and TRBJ1-4, with 8 bases fitting TRBD1. The CDR3 contains 14 residues. The trim removed 4 bases at V and 8 bases at J, leaving 6 bases unmatched. Germline V gene data show CDR1 as SNHLY and CDR2 as FYNNEI. This CDR3 reads CASSAQGELEKLFF. CDR3 DNA sequence: TGTGCCAGCAGTGCACAGGGGGAGTTGGAAAAACTGTTTTTT.